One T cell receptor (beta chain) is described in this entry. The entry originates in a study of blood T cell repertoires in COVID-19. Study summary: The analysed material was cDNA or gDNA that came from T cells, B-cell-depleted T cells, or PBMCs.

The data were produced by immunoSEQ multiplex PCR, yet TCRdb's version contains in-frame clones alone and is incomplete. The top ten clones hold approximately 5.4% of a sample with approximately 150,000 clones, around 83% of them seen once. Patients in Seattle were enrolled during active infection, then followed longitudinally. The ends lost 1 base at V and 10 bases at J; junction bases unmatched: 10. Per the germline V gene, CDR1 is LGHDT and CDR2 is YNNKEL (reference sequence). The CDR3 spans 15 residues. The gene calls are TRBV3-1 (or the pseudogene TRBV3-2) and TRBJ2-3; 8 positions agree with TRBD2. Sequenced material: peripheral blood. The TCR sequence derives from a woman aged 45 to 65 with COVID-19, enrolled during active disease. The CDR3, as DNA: TGTGCCAGCAGCCAAGTCCGAGACGGGGGGGCTTCGCAGTATTTT. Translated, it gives CASSQVRDGGASQYF.